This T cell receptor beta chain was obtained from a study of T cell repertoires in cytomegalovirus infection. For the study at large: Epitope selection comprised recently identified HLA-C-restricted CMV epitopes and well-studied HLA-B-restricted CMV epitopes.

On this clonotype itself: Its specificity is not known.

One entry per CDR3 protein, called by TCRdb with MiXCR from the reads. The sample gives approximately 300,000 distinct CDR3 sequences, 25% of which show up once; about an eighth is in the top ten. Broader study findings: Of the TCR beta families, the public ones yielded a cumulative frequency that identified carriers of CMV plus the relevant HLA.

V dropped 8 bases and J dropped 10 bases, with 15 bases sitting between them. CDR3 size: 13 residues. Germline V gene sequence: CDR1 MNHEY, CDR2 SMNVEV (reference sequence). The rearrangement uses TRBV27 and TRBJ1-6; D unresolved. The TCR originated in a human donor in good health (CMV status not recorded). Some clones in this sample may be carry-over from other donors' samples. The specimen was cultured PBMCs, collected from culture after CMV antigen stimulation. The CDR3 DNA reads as TGTGCCAGCCGAAGGGTCAAGGAATCACCCCTCCACTTT. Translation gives CASRRVKESPLHF.